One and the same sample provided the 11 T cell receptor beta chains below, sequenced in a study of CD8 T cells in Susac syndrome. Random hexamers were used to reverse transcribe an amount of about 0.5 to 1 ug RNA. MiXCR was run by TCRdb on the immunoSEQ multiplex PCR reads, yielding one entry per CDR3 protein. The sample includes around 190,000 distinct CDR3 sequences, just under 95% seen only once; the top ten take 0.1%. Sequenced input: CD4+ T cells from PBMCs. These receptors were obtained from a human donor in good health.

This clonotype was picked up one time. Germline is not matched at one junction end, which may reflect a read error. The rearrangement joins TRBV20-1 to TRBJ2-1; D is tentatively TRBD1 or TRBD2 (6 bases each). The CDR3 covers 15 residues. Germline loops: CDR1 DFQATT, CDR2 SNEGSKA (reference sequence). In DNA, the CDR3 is TGCAGTGCAAGAGGGGGGAGGACACACTACAATGAGCAGTTCTTC. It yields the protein CSARGGRTHYNEQFF.

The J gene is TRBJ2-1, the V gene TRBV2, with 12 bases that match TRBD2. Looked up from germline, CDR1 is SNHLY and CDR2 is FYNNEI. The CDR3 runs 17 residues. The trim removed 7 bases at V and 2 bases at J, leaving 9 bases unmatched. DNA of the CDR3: TGTGCCAGCAAGGGACTAGCGGGTAGATCCGCCTACAATGAGCAGTTCTTC. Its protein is CASKGLAGRSAYNEQFF.

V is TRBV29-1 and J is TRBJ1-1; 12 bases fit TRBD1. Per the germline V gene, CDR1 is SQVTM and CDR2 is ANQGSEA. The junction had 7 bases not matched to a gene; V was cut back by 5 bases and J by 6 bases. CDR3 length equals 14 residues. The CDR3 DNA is TGCAGCGTTTCTACAGGGACAGGGGGCGCTGAAGCTTTCTTT. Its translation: CSVSTGTGGAEAFF.

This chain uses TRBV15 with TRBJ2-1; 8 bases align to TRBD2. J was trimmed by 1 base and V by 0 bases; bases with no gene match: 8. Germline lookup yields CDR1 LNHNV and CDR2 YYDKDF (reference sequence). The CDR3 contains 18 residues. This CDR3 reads CATSRESGSGVSYNEQFF. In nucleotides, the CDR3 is TGTGCCACCAGCAGAGAATCAGGTAGCGGGGTATCCTACAATGAGCAGTTCTTC.

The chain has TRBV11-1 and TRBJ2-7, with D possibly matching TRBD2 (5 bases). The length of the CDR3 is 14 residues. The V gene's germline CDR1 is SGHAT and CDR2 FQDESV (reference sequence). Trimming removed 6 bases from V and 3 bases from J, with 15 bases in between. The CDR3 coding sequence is TGTGCCAGCAGGGGTGAGCTAGGGAGCTACGAGCAGTACTTC. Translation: CASRGELGSYEQYF.

The CDR3 nucleotides read TGTGCCAGCTCACCCGTCGGAAACAGCCCTATAAGCGCTTTCTTT. This encodes CASSPVGNSPISAFF. The gene calls are TRBV18 and TRBJ1-1; unclear D gene. Germline assignment: CDR1 KGHSH and CDR2 LQKENI. The CDR3 totals 15 residues. Between the trimmed V and J ends, which lost 3 bases and 11 bases, there was a span of 22 bases.

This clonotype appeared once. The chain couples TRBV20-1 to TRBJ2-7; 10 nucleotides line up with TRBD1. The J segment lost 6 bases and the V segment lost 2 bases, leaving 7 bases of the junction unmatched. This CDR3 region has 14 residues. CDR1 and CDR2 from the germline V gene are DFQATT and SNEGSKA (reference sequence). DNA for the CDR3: TGCAGTGCTAGAAGACCGGGACAGGGGTCCGAGCAGTACTTC. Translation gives CSARRPGQGSEQYF.

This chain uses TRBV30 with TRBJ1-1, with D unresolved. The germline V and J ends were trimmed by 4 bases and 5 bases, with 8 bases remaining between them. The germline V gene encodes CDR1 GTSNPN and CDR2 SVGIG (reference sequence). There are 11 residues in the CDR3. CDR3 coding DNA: TGTGCCTGGAACGGGGAAACTGAAGCTTTCTTT. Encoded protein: CAWNGETEAFF.

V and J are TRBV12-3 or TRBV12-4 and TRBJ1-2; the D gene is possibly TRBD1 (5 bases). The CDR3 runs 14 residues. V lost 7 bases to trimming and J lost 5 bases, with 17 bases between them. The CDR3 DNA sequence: TGTGCCAGCATACAATCGTGGCAGGGTTATGGCTACACCTTC. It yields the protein CASIQSWQGYGYTF.

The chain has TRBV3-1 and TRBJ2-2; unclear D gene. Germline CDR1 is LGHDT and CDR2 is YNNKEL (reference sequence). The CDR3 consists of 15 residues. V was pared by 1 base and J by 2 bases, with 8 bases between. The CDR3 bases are TGTGCCAGCAGCCAAGGGGGAACCAACACCGGGGAGCTGTTTTTT. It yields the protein CASSQGGTNTGELFF.

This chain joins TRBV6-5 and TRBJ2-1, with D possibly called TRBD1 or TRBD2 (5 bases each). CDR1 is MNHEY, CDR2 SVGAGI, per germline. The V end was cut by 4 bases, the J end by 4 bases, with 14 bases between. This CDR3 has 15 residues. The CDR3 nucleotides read TGTGCCAGCAGTTCGGGGACCCCTACTTACAATGAGCAGTTCTTC. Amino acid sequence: CASSSGTPTYNEQFF.